This T cell receptor beta chain was identified in a study of T cells in localized non-small cell lung cancer. Findings and limits, study-wide: There were a median roughly 59 of the top 100 tumor clones appearing in adjacent lung. The study sequenced only one region of the tumor. As a result, intratumor heterogeneity could not be excluded and remains possible.

The CDR3 runs 16 residues. Looked up from germline, CDR1 is MDHEN and CDR2 is SYDVKM. Concerning this clone: What it binds is unknown.

TCRdb keeps only in-frame clones here, not all; method: immunoSEQ multiplex PCR. The table shows approximately 35,000 clones, with roughly nine tenths occurring only once. This specimen consisted of PBMCs, obtained before any cancer treatment. V usage is TRBV28 and J usage is TRBJ2-5; 9 positions match TRBD2. The J call is doubtful: the DNA matches TRBJ2-7 better. This sequence originates from a man aged 35-69 years with stage II lung adenocarcinoma. The CDR3 reads CASSPIAGVGSYEQYF. CDR3 sequence (DNA): TGTGCCAGCAGCCCCATAGCGGGAGTGGGATCCTACGAGCAGTACTTC.